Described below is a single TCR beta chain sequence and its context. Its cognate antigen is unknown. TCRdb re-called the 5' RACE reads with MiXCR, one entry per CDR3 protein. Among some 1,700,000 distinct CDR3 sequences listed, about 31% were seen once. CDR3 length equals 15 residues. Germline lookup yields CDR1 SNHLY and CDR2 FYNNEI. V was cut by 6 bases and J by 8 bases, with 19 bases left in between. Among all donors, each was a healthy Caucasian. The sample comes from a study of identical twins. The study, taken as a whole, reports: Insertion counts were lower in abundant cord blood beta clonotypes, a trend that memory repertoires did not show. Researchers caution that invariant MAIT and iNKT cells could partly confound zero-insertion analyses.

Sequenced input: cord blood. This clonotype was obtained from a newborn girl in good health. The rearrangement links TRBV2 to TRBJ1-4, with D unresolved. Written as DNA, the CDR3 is TGTGCCAGCAGGTGGACGGGCTCGACGGGGGAAAAACTGTTTTTT. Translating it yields CASRWTGSTGEKLFF.